The next 25 T cell receptor beta chains were all read from a single sample in a study of blood T cell repertoires in COVID-19. Clones were read by immunoSEQ multiplex PCR, and TCRdb kept only the in-frame ones, dropping some. The sample contains 300,000 or so clones, around four fifths of which appear only once. The sequenced sample consisted of peripheral blood. All receptors come from a woman aged 45 to 65 with active or convalescent COVID-19.

The CDR3 loop is CASSLVLAGGYEQYF. The CDR3 DNA sequence: TGTGCCAGCAGCTTAGTTCTAGCGGGGGGCTACGAGCAGTACTTC. The V and J genes are TRBV11-2 and TRBJ2-7; 11 bases are shared with TRBD2. The CDR3 is made up of 15 amino acids. J lost 3 bases, V lost 1 base, and 2 bases had no gene match. Germline V lookup: CDR1 SGHAT, CDR2 FQNNGV.

The J gene is TRBJ1-2, the V gene TRBV3-1 (or the pseudogene TRBV3-2); D gene uncertain. V lost 6 bases to trimming and J lost 6 bases, with 20 bases between them. The CDR3 sequence is 15 residues long. CDR1 is LGHDT and CDR2 is YNNKEL in the germline V gene (reference sequence). DNA of the CDR3: TGTGCCAGCAGTCCTTCCGAGACTCATAGGCATGGCTACACCTTC. It codes for CASSPSETHRHGYTF.

The J gene is TRBJ1-2, the V gene TRBV19, with TRBD1 matching over 10 bases. CDR3 size: 15 residues. V shed 8 bases and J 5 bases; nucleotides not matched to a gene: 11. Germline assignment: CDR1 LNHDA and CDR2 SQIVND (reference sequence). The CDR3 reads CASLQPGQGTYGYTF. The CDR3, as DNA: TGTGCCAGTCTACAACCGGGACAGGGGACGTATGGCTACACCTTC.

Here the CDR3 reads CASSLDGTGGRISGNTIYF. CDR3 in DNA: TGTGCCAGCAGCTTAGATGGGACAGGGGGCAGAATCTCTGGAAACACCATATATTTT. The chain uses TRBV7-9 and TRBJ1-3; 12 nucleotides match TRBD1. Germline CDR1 SEHNR, CDR2 FQNEAQ (reference sequence). V was pared by 1 base and J by 0 bases, with 7 bases of the junction left unmatched. This CDR3 is built from 19 residues.

The chain employs TRBV6-5 and TRBJ2-7; 12 bases align to TRBD2. The CDR3 loop spans 15 amino acids. J gave up 3 bases and V 5 bases, and 5 bases lay outside the gene matches. In germline, CDR1 is MNHEY, CDR2 SVGAGI. The CDR3 is CASSKGLAGLYEQYF. In nucleotides, the CDR3 is TGTGCCAGCAGTAAGGGACTAGCGGGCCTCTACGAGCAGTACTTC.

As concerns this clone: Its ends do not fully match the called genes, so a read error is possible. The V and J genes are TRBV7-7 and TRBJ1-4; D perhaps matches TRBD1 (5 bases). The germline V gene encodes CDR1 SSHAT and CDR2 FNYEAQ (reference sequence). This CDR3 is built from 15 residues. The DNA for the CDR3 is TGTGCTAGCAGCCCAGGGCGCGGGGCTAATGAAAAACTGTTTTTT. Amino acid sequence: CASSPGRGANEKLFF.

V is TRBV3-1 (or the pseudogene TRBV3-2) and J is TRBJ1-1; 8 bases line up with TRBD1. V shed 0 bases and J 4 bases; nucleotides not matched to a gene: 7. The germline gives CDR1 LGHDT, CDR2 YNNKEL (reference sequence). This CDR3 is built from 16 residues. CDR3 residues: CASSQDLWTGRTEAFF. The CDR3 DNA is TGTGCCAGCAGCCAAGATTTATGGACAGGGCGCACTGAAGCTTTCTTT.

The chain carries TRBV18 and TRBJ2-7; 8 nucleotides line up with TRBD1. V trimming: 6 bases; J trimming: 3 bases; junction bases outside the gene matches: 4. The CDR3 runs to 13 residues. Germline CDR1 KGHSH, CDR2 LQKENI. The CDR3 DNA sequence: TGTGCCAGCTCTCAGGGGGCAAACTACGAGCAGTACTTC. Translation gives CASSQGANYEQYF. The whole variable domain, remainder taken from reference TRBV18 and TRBJ2-7, is NAGVMQNPRHLVRRRGQEARLRCSPMKGHSHVYWYRQLPEEGLKFMVYLQKENIIDESGMPKERFSAEFPKEGPSILRIQQVVRGDSAAYFCASSQGANYEQYFGPGTRLTVT.

This rearrangement joins TRBV6-1 to TRBJ1-5, with TRBD1 as a possible D gene (5 bases). This CDR3 is built from 14 residues. Per the germline V gene, CDR1 is MNHNS and CDR2 is SASEGT. The V gene lost 3 bases and the J gene lost 7 bases, with 13 bases spanning the gap. The CDR3 DNA is TGTGCCAGCAGTGAGGGTCCGGGGGACCAGCCCCAGCATTTT. The encoded protein is CASSEGPGDQPQHF.

J is TRBJ2-1 and V is TRBV18; the match to TRBD1 covers 12 bases. This CDR3 region has 16 residues. After removal of 3 bases from V and 7 bases from J, the junction contained 7 bases not matched to a gene. The V gene's germline CDR1 is KGHSH and CDR2 LQKENI. The CDR3 sequence is CASSPRMGQGANEQFF. The CDR3 DNA reads as TGTGCCAGCTCACCGAGAATGGGACAGGGGGCGAATGAGCAGTTCTTC.

V usage is TRBV5-1 and J usage is TRBJ1-2; 7 bases match TRBD1. V lost 3 bases and J lost 2; bases outside the gene matches: 10. Per germline, CDR1 SGHRS and CDR2 YFSETQ. CDR3 length: 16 residues. CDR3 amino acids: CASSSPTRQGNYGYTF. In DNA, the CDR3 is TGCGCCAGCAGCTCCCCTACCCGACAGGGAAACTATGGCTACACCTTC.

The chain employs TRBV6-6 and TRBJ2-1; 8 bases match TRBD2. Germline CDR1 MNHNY, CDR2 SVGAGI (reference sequence). This CDR3 has 15 residues. The junction had 8 bases not matched to a gene; V was cut back by 7 bases and J by 3 bases. The CDR3 here is CASIPGLAGYNEQFF. The CDR3, as DNA: TGTGCCAGCATTCCCGGACTAGCAGGCTACAATGAGCAGTTCTTC.

The V and J genes are TRBV29-1 and TRBJ1-2; 10 bases map to TRBD1. CDR1 SQVTM and CDR2 ANQGSEA come from the germline V gene. This CDR3 contains 12 residues. V lost 5 bases, J lost 4 bases, and 1 base stayed unmatched. The CDR3 DNA is TGCAGCGTTTGGGACAGGGGCTATGGCTACACCTTC. Its protein product is CSVWDRGYGYTF.

The genes are TRBV9 and TRBJ1-2; D is possibly TRBD1 (6 bases). With 4 bases removed from V and 0 bases from J, the gap between germline ends came to 19 bases. The CDR3 totals 17 residues. The germline V gene has CDR1 SGDLS and CDR2 YYNGEE. The CDR3 DNA is TGTGCCAGCAGCTCTTCAGGGAGGGGGACCTCTAACTATGGCTACACCTTC. It yields the protein CASSSSGRGTSNYGYTF.

This clone has only a few counts. The V gene is TRBV6-5, the J gene TRBJ2-3, with a weak D call TRBD1 (5 bases). Germline CDR1 and CDR2: MNHEY and SVGAGI. The CDR3 has 15 amino acids. Trimming left V 5 bases short and J 5 bases short, with 17 bases between. CDR3 residues: CASSPDPHGQDTQYF. DNA for the CDR3: TGTGCCAGCAGTCCTGATCCCCATGGACAAGATACGCAGTATTTT.

The gene calls are TRBV5-1 and TRBJ1-1; TRBD1 aligns across 10 bases. CDR1 SGHRS and CDR2 YFSETQ come from the germline V gene. CDR3 length: 15 amino acids. With 4 bases clipped from V and 4 bases from J, the junction kept 7 bases outside the gene matches. The CDR3 is CASSPRTGGSTEAFF. The CDR3 bases are TGCGCCAGCAGCCCCCGGACAGGGGGGAGCACTGAAGCTTTCTTT.

The chain couples TRBV6-1 to TRBJ2-3; D is undetermined. Germline V lookup: CDR1 MNHNS, CDR2 SASEGT. Between the trimmed V and J ends, which lost 2 bases and 2 bases, there was a span of 5 bases. The CDR3 extends over 13 amino acids. The DNA of the CDR3 is TGTGCCAGCAGTGAACAGGCCACAGATACGCAGTATTTT. Its translation: CASSEQATDTQYF.

The V call is TRBV19, the J call TRBJ2-6; maybe TRBD1 (5 bases). The CDR3 contains 17 residues. Germline V lookup: CDR1 LNHDA, CDR2 SQIVND (reference sequence). V lost 6 bases, J lost 1 base, and 16 bases lay in between. The CDR3 protein is CASRRPQDESGANVLTF. CDR3 in DNA: TGTGCCAGTAGGCGACCACAGGACGAGTCTGGGGCCAACGTCCTGACTTTC.

V is TRBV6-5 and J is TRBJ2-6, with D possibly matching TRBD1 (5 bases). V lost 8 bases and J 0 bases, leaving 11 bases between the germline ends. Looked up from germline, CDR1 is MNHEY and CDR2 is SVGAGI. The CDR3 contains 15 residues. CDR3 sequence: CASEIQDSGANVLTF. The DNA of the CDR3 is TGTGCCAGCGAAATACAGGACTCTGGGGCCAACGTCCTGACTTTC.

This clone was seen a handful of times. V and J are TRBV5-6 and TRBJ2-1, with a weak D call TRBD2 (6 bases). The V and J ends lost 4 bases and 0 bases respectively, with 14 bases between them. Looked up from germline, CDR1 is SGHDT and CDR2 is YYEEEE. The CDR3 sequence is 16 residues long. The CDR3 DNA reads as TGTGCCAGCAGCATGGAAGCGGGTTTCTCCTACAATGAGCAGTTCTTC. Protein product: CASSMEAGFSYNEQFF. Full variable domain (remainder filled in from reference TRBV5-6 and TRBJ2-1): DAGVTQSPTHLIKTRGQQVTLRCSPKSGHDTVSWYQQALGQGPQFIFQYYEEEERQRGNFPDRFSGHQFPNYSSELNVNALLLGDSALYLCASSMEAGFSYNEQFFGPGTRLTVL.

The chain combines TRBV27 with TRBJ1-3, with D unclear. Trimming removed 0 bases from V and 0 bases from J, with 9 bases in between. The germline CDR1 and CDR2 sequences are MNHEY and SMNVEV (reference sequence). This CDR3 has 16 amino acids. The CDR3 region has the DNA TGTGCCAGCAGTTTATCGCGGCTGAACTCTGGAAACACCATATATTTT. It codes for CASSLSRLNSGNTIYF.

The CDR3 protein is CASSYGLAETQYF. The CDR3 DNA reads as TGTGCCAGCAGTTACGGCCTAGCGGAGACCCAGTACTTC. The chain joins TRBV7-2 to TRBJ2-5, with TRBD2 as a possible D gene (6 bases). Germline lookup yields CDR1 SGHTA and CDR2 FQGNSA. V lost 6 bases and J lost 5, with 13 bases in between. This CDR3 contains 13 residues.

The genes are TRBV3-1 (or the pseudogene TRBV3-2) and TRBJ2-3; 12 bases map to TRBD2. With 1 base clipped from V and 2 bases from J, the junction kept 4 bases outside the gene matches. This CDR3 has 17 residues. Germline values: CDR1 LGHDT, CDR2 YNNKEL (reference sequence). CDR3 DNA sequence: TGTGCCAGCAGCCAAGTTCTAGCGGGAGGGTTCACAGATACGCAGTATTTT. The encoded protein is CASSQVLAGGFTDTQYF.

This chain uses TRBV10-3 with TRBJ2-7; 7 bases fit TRBD1. CDR3 length: 14 amino acids. J lost 6 bases, V lost 2 bases, and 7 bases had no gene match. The germline V gene has CDR1 ENHRY and CDR2 SYGVKD. CDR3 sequence reads: CAISEGTGAGEQYF. The CDR3 region has the DNA TGTGCCATCAGTGAGGGTACAGGGGCCGGCGAGCAGTACTTC.

The rearrangement uses TRBV6-1 and TRBJ1-3; D gene uncertain. This CDR3 is 13 amino acids long. Trimming pared 2 bases from V and 7 bases from J, leaving 9 bases between. CDR1 and CDR2 from the germline V gene are MNHNS and SASEGT. The CDR3 nucleotides are TGTGCCAGCAGTGAAATATTTTCCAACACCATATATTTT. Its translation is CASSEIFSNTIYF.